The source of this TCR beta chain is a study of radiation and T cells in renal cell carcinoma (dated by TCRdb to the early 2020s). Some background on the complete study: The samples were obtained from a clinical trial, where primary renal cell carcinomas were treated with 15 Gy stereotactic body radiation therapy and then removed by nephrectomy 4 weeks afterward. In total, some 50 samples, comprising around 25 tumors and some 27 peripheral blood samples, were subjected to TCR beta sequencing. In the approximately 53 samples combined, some 4,000,000 unique CDR3 nucleotide sequences were found, encoding 2,658,974 unique CDR3 amino acid sequences. Points the paper makes about the study in general: Because no pretreatment tumor biopsies were available, whether clonotypes were present in the tumor at baseline could not be determined. In blood, the top tumor clonotypes increased from baseline to 2 weeks after radiation and then shrank by 4 weeks, which suggests a temporary expansion of tumor-resident clones. Tracking of blood repertoire dynamics stopped at three to five weeks after treatment, with no follow-up past that point. Because the trial had a single-armed design, the trial could not examine how radiation dose or scheduling affected the TCR repertoire.

Regarding this clone: Its antigen is currently not known. Base qualities were left out, and no much larger clone turns up one base away.

Following the manufacturer's recommendations, the immunoSEQ kit was used to generate TCR beta libraries from genomic DNA. Library preparation used a first multiplex PCR with proprietary primers, then a second PCR adding unique barcodes, with bead cleanups after each round. A kit-provided positive control reaction and a negative control reaction were included in every sample batch. The final libraries underwent checking on an Agilent 4200 TapeStation D1000 ScreenTape, volumetric pooling, and quantification by qPCR. Sequencing was performed on an Illumina NextSeq500 using a MidOutput 150-cycle cartridge, with 156 Read1 cycles, 15 Index1 cycles, and the kit custom primers. The pooled library was loaded at approximately 1 pM, with a roughly 21% PhiX control spiked in. The paper's data handling went like this. Vendor-processed data were analyzed in R, with a clonotype defined as all T cells sharing the same CDR3 nucleotide sequence. In the clone abundance analyses, frequencies in each sample were normalized to that sample's 10,000 most abundant clones. Public T cell clones, averaging fewer than five per sample, were removed before analysis. Tumor-enriched and baseline blood-enriched clonotypes were defined by at least a 32-fold difference in abundance between compartments. A beta-binomial differential abundance model was used to identify clonotypes that expanded or contracted between blood time points. Tumor-blood repertoire similarity was measured with the Baroni-Urbani and Buser coefficient, and group comparisons used two-tailed Wilcoxon tests in R. Entries here come from immuneACCESS through TCRdb and include only in-frame sequences with V and J called. Some clones fail to appear in such tables; in the studies checked, an unresolved V gene covers under half of the shortfall, and the cause of the remainder is unknown. Clone size and V and J calls were adopted from that table, with D and trimming inferred from the DNA. In all, the sample holds 150,000 or so clones, and about 88% of those were seen once. Around 11% of the sample is taken by the ten largest.

As encoded in the germline V gene (reference sequence), CDR1 is SEHNR while CDR2 is FQNEAQ. The CDR3 covers 14 residues, taking in both the cysteine and the phenylalanine. Solely the CDR3 DNA is kept, with 42 bases framed from the first base. Relative to germline, V is 1 base shorter and J is 3 bases shorter, with 10 bases between their ends. The time point label, as the study defines it: baseline pretreatment blood. The sample's treatment or condition label, decoded: 15 Gy SBRT to primary tumor, nephrectomy 4 weeks later. To track tumor-enriched clonotypes, serial peripheral blood was sampled from radiation-treated patients at baseline and at 2 weeks and 4 weeks after SBRT. Every patient had renal cell carcinoma of clear cell pathology. The QIAamp DNA Blood Mini Kit (Qiagen) was used to prepare genomic DNA for TCR sequencing. Only samples passing all quality control checks were included in the analyses.

This sample comprised blood, obtained from a patient whose treatment included radiotherapy and nephrectomy. The origin of this receptor is a woman between 45 and 60 years old with renal cell carcinoma. The receptor chain draws on TRBV7-9 and TRBJ2-7, with the D gene not confidently named. The nucleotide sequence reads as follows: TGTGCCAGCAGCTTAGATCAACGAGTCTACGAGCAGTACTTC. It is translated as CASSLDQRVYEQYF. Outside the CDR3, residues come from the reference TRBV7-9 and TRBJ2-7 proteins, so the full variable domain is: DTGVSQNPRHKITKRGQNVTFRCDPISEHNRLYWYRQTLGQGPEFLTYFQNEAQLEKSRLLSDRFSAERPKGSFSTLEIQRTEQGDSAMYLCASSLDQRVYEQYFGPGTRLTVT.